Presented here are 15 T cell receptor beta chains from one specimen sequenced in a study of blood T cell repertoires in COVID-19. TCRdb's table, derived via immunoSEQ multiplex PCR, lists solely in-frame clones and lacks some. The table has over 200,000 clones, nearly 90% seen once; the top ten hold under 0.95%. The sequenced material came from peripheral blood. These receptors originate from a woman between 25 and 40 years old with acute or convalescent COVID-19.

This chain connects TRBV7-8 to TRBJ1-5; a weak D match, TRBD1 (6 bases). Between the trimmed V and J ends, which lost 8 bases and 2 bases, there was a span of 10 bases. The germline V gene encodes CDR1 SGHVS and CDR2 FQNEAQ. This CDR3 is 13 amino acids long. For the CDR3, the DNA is TGTGCCAGCGGAAACAGGGGCAATCAGCCCCAGCATTTT. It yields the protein CASGNRGNQPQHF.

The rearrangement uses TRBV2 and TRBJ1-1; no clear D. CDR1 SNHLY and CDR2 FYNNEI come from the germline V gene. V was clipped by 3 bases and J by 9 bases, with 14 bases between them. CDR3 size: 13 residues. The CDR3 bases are TGTGCCAGCAGTGAGGGTGGAGAACTAAAAGCTTTCTTT. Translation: CASSEGGELKAFF.

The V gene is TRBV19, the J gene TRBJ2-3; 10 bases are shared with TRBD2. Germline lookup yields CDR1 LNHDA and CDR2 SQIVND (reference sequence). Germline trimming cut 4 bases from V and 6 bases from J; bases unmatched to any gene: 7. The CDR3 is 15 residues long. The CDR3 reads CASSTPAGGVDTQYF. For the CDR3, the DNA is TGTGCCAGTAGTACCCCAGCGGGAGGGGTCGATACGCAGTATTTT.

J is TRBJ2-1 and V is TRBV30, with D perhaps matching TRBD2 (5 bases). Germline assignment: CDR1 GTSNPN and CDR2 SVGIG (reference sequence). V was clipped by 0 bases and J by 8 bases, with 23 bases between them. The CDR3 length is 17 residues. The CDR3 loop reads CAWSVNPGSRVRDEQFF. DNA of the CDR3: TGTGCCTGGAGTGTAAATCCGGGCTCGAGGGTTCGCGATGAGCAGTTCTTC. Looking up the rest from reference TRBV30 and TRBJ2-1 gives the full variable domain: SQTIHQWPATLVQPVGSPLSLECTVEGTSNPNLYWYRQAAGRGLQLLFYSVGIGQISSEVPQNLSASRPQDRQFILSSKKLLLSDSGFYLCAWSVNPGSRVRDEQFFGPGTRLTVL.

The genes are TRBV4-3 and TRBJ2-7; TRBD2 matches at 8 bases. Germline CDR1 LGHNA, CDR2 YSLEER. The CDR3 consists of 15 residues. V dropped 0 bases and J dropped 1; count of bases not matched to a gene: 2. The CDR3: CASSQEERESYEQYF. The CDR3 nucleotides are TGCGCCAGCAGCCAAGAAGAGCGGGAGTCCTACGAGCAGTACTTC.

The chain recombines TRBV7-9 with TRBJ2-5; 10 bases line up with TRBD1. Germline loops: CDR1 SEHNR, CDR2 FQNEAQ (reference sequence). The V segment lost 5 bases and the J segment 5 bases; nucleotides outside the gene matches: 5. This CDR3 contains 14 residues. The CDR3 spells CASSPGQGVETQYF. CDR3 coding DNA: TGTGCCAGCAGCCCAGGACAGGGGGTTGAGACCCAGTACTTC.

Written as DNA, the CDR3 is TGTGCCAGCAGGCGGGGCACGGCCAAAAACATTCAGTACTTC. Its protein is CASRRGTAKNIQYF. The chain joins TRBV2 to TRBJ2-4; TRBD2 is a possible D gene (6 bases). The germline gives CDR1 SNHLY, CDR2 FYNNEI. V shed 6 bases and J shed 1 base, with 10 bases lying between them. CDR3 length equals 14 residues.

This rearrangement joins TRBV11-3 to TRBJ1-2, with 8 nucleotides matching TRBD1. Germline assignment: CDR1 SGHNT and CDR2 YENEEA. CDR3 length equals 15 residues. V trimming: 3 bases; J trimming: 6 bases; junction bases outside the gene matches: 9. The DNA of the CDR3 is TGTGCCAGCAGCTTGGAGACAGGGGCCCTGCATGGCTACACCTTC. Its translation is CASSLETGALHGYTF.

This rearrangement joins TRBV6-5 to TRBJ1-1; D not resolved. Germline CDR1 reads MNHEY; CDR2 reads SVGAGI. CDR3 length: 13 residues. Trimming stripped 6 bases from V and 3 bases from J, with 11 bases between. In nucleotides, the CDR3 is TGTGCCAGCAGACTCGACACCTACACTGAAGCTTTCTTT. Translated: CASRLDTYTEAFF.

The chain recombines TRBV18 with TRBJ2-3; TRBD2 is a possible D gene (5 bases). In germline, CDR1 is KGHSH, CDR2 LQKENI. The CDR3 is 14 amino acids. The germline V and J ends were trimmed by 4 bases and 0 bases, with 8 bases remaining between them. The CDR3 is CASSRAGSTDTQYF. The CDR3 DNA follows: TGTGCCAGCTCACGGGCGGGTAGCACAGATACGCAGTATTTT.

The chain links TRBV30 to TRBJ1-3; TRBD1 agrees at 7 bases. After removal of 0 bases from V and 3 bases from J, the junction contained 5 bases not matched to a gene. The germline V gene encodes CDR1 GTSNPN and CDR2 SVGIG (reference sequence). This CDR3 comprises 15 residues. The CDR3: CAWSVGQVYGNTIYF. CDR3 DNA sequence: TGTGCCTGGAGTGTAGGACAGGTTTATGGAAACACCATATATTTT.

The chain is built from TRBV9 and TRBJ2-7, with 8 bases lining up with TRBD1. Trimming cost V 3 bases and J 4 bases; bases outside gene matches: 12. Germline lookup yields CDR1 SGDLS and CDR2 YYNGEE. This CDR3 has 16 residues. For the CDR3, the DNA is TGTGCCAGCAGCGATGGGTTTGGACAGGGTATGTACGAGCAGTACTTC. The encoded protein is CASSDGFGQGMYEQYF. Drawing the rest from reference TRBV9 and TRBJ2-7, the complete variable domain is DSGVTQTPKHLITATGQRVTLRCSPRSGDLSVYWYQQSLDQGLQFLIQYYNGEERAKGNILERFSAQQFPDLHSELNLSSLELGDSALYFCASSDGFGQGMYEQYFGPGTRLTVT.

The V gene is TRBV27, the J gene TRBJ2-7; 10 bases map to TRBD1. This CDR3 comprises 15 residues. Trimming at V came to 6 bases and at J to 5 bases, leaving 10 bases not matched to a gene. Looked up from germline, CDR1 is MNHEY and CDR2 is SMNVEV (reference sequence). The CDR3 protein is CASRRQGAHGDEQYF. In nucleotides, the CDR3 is TGTGCCAGCAGGAGACAGGGGGCGCATGGCGACGAGCAGTACTTC.

CDR3: CASSPGTGGRETQYF. The DNA of the CDR3 is TGTGCCAGCAGCCCAGGGACAGGGGGTAGGGAGACCCAGTACTTC. The chain carries TRBV11-2 and TRBJ2-5, with TRBD1 matching 11 bases. V was clipped by 5 bases and J by 5 bases; unmatched bases: 7. This CDR3 is built from 15 residues. Germline V CDR1 and CDR2: SGHAT, FQNNGV. The variable domain in full, completed from reference TRBV11-2 and TRBJ2-5, reads EAGVAQSPRYKIIEKRQSVAFWCNPISGHATLYWYQQILGQGPKLLIQFQNNGVVDDSQLPKDRFSAERLKGVDSTLKIQPAKLEDSAVYLCASSPGTGGRETQYFGPGTRLLVL.

The CDR3 reads CASSLESMRERSQYF. The DNA of the CDR3 is TGTGCCAGCAGCTTGGAGTCGATGCGGGAGAGGTCGCAGTATTTT. The chain carries TRBV5-4 and TRBJ2-3; 7 bases line up with TRBD2. V dropped 0 bases and J dropped 10; count of bases not matched to a gene: 11. The CDR3 has 15 residues. Germline assignment: CDR1 SGHNT and CDR2 YYREEE (reference sequence).